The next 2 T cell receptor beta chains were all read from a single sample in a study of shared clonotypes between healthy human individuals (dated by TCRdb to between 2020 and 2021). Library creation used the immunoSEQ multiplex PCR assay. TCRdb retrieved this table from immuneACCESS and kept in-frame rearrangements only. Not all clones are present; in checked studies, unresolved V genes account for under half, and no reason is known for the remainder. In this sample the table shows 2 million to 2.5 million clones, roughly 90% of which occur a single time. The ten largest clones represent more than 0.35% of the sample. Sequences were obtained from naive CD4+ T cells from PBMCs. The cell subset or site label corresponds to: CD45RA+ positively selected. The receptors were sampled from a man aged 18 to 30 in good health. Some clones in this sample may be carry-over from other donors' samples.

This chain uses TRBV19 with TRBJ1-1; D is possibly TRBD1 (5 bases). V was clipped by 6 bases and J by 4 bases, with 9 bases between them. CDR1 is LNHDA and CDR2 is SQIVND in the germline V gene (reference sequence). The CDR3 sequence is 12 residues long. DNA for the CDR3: TGTGCCAGTAGGACAGTCGGCACTGAAGCTTTCTTT. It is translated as CASRTVGTEAFF.

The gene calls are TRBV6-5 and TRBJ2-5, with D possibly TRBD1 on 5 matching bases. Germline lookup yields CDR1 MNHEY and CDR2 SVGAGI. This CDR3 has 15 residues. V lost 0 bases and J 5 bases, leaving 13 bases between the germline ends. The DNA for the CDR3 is TGTGCCAGCAGTTACTCTCCCAGGGTAATCGAGACCCAGTACTTC. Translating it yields CASSYSPRVIETQYF.